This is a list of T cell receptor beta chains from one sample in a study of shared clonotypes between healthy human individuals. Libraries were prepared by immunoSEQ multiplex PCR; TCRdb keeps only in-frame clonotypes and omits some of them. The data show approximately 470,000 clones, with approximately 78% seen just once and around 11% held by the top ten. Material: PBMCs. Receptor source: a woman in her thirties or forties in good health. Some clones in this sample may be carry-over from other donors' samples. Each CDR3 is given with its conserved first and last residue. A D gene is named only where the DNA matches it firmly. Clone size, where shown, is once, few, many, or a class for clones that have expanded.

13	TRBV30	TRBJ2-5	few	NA	TGTGCCTGGAGTGATCTCAGAAGGGAGACCCAGTACTTC	CAWSDLRRETQYF
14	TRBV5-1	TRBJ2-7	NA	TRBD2	TGCGCCAGCAGCTTGGATAGCGGGAGCCACGAGCAGTATTTC	CASSLDSGSHEQYF
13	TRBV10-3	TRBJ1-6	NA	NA	TGTGCCATCCGGGACACGACAAGTTCACCCCTCCACTTT	CAIRDTTSSPLHF
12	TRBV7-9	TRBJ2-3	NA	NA	TGTGCCGGTCAACGAGGGGTAGATACGCAGTATTTT	CAGQRGVDTQYF
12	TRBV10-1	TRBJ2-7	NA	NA	TGCGCCAGCTCCCCCGGCAGCTACGAGCAGTACTTC	CASSPGSYEQYF
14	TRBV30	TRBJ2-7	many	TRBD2	TGTGCCTGGAGGCCCTGGCGGGAGGGCCGCGAGCAGTACTTC	CAWRPWREGREQYF
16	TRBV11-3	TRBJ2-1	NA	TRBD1	TGTGCCAGCAGCAGTAACAGGGGTCGTTCTGTCAATGAGCAGTTCTTC	CASSSNRGRSVNEQFF
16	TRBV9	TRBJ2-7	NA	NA	TGTGCCAGCAGCGTAGGCCGGTCACAGGCGTCCTACGAGCAGTACTTC	CASSVGRSQASYEQYF
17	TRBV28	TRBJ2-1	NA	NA	TGTGCCAGCAGTTTAGGGCCGGGCGGGACTTCCTACAATGAGCAGTTCTTC	CASSLGPGGTSYNEQFF
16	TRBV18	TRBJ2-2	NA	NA	TGTGCCAGCTCACCACCTAGCGTACGGGGCACCGGGGAGCTGTTTTTT	CASSPPSVRGTGELFF
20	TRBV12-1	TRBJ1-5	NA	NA	TGTGCCAGCAGCTTTGGGTTTAGGACAGGGGAATTTAGGAGCAATCAGCCCCAGCATTTT	CASSFGFRTGEFRSNQPQHF
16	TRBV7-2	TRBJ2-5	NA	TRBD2	TGTGCCAGCAGCTCAGCCGGGACTAGCGGACAAGAGACCCAGTACTTC	CASSSAGTSGQETQYF
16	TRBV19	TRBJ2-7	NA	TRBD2	TGTGCCAGTAGTGGCGCTAGCGGGAGTTGGGAATACGAGCAGTACTTC	CASSGASGSWEYEQYF
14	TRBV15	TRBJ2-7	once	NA	TGTGCCACCAGCAGAGATGGGGTTGTCTACGAGCAGTACTTC	CATSRDGVVYEQYF
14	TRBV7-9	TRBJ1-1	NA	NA	TGTGCCAGCAGCTTAGGTGGCTCCGCAATCGAAGCTTTCTTT	CASSLGGSAIEAFF
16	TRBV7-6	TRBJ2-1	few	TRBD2	TGTGCCAGCAGCTTAGTGCCCGGGACTAGTAACAATGAGCAGTTCTTC	CASSLVPGTSNNEQFF